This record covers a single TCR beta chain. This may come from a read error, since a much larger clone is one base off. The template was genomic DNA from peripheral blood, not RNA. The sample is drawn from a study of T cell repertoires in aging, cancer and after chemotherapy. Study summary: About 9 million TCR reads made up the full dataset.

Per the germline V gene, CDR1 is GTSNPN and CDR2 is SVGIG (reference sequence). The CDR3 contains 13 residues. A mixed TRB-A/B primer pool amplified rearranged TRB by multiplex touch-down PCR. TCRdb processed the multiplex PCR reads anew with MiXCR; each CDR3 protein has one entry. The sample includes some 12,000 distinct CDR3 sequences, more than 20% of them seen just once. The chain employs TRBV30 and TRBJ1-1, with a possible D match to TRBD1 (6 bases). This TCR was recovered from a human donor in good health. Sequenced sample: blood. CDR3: CAWSVTGTTKAFF. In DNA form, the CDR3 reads TGTGCCTGGAGTGTAACAGGGACCACTAAAGCTTTCTTT. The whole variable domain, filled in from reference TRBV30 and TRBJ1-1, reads SQTIHQWPATLVQPVGSPLSLECTVEGTSNPNLYWYRQAAGRGLQLLFYSVGIGQISSEVPQNLSASRPQDRQFILSSKKLLLSDSGFYLCAWSVTGTTKAFFGQGTRLTVV.